This T cell receptor beta chain came from a study of control samples from healthy donors and cancer patients. The data were produced by immunoSEQ multiplex PCR, yet TCRdb's version contains in-frame clones alone and is incomplete. The sample records around 180,000 clones, 91% being singletons. With V trimmed by 0 bases and J by 8 bases, 15 bases remained unmatched. From germline, CDR1 is LGHNA and CDR2 YNFKEQ. The CDR3 is made up of 20 amino acids. The chain is built from TRBV4-2 and TRBJ2-1; the match to TRBD2 covers 14 bases. Sequences were obtained from blood. This sequence was found in a woman between 40 and 50 years old in good health. CDR3 in DNA: TGTGCCAGCAGCCAAGATACTTCGACTAGCGGGGGGGCCGGTCGTTATGAGCAGTTCTTC. Protein product: CASSQDTSTSGGAGRYEQFF.